These T cell receptor beta chains were read from a single sample in a study of blood T cell repertoires in COVID-19. TCRdb's copy holds only in-frame clones and misses some; the assay was immunoSEQ multiplex PCR. The sample holds about 150,000 clones, approximately 86% seen once. The source material was peripheral blood. These receptor sequences come from a man aged 55 to 70 with COVID-19, enrolled during active disease. CDR3s leave out the opening cysteine and the closing phenylalanine or tryptophan. A D gene is named only where the DNA matches it firmly.

len	d_gene	v_gene	j_gene	CDR3aa
12	TRBD1	TRBV13	TRBJ1-6	ASSTGQNNSPLH
14	-	TRBV29-1	TRBJ1-5	SVVLTGVYSNQPQH
16	-	TRBV7-2	TRBJ1-2	ASSLDSRSYRTEGGYT
14	-	TRBV5-1	TRBJ1-4	ASRATGDVANEKLF
12	-	TRBV30	TRBJ2-3	AWMGAISTDTQY
10	-	TRBV7-9	TRBJ1-1	ASSWPGNEAF
12	-	TRBV11-2	TRBJ2-3	ASSLLDSSGTQY
13	-	TRBV3-1/TRBV3-2	TRBJ2-3	ASSTRTERTDTQY
10	-	TRBV29-1	TRBJ1-2	SVRTDNYGYT
12	-	TRBV2	TRBJ2-7	ASSEGQPAYEQY
13	-	TRBV6-4	TRBJ1-6	ASSGPITVNSPLH
13	TRBD2	TRBV5-5	TRBJ2-7	ASSSGLVREYEQY
14	TRBD1	TRBV19	TRBJ1-4	ASSPGTGVTNEKLF
11	-	TRBV7-3	TRBJ1-5	ASSLTGGLAQH
16	TRBD2	TRBV7-3	TRBJ2-1	ASSLSASGGLGYNEQF
15	TRBD1	TRBV18	TRBJ2-7	ASSPPAGTGVSYEQY
9	TRBD1	TRBV7-2	TRBJ1-2	ASSSTGGYT
13	TRBD1	TRBV18	TRBJ1-6	ASSSETGGVSPLH